The sequence of this T cell receptor (beta chain) was determined in a study of blood T cells in healthy people across ages. For the study at large: With template switching, about one barcoded beta molecule was captured per two T cells. Regarding the study as a whole: TCR beta diversity, measured per million T cells, fell in a roughly linear way with age.

Comment on this clonotype: Its cognate antigen is unknown.

The V and J ends lost 3 bases and 1 base respectively, with 16 bases between them. This CDR3 contains 15 residues. CDR1 is DFQATT and CDR2 is SNEGSKA in the germline V gene (reference sequence). Combining a sample-barcoded 5' primer with a J-beta primer mix, a second PCR ran for roughly 7 to 11 cycles. TCRdb analysed the 5' RACE reads with MiXCR anew, one entry per CDR3 protein. The sample shows about 900,000 distinct CDR3 sequences, roughly 43% of them seen only once. The TCR sequence derives from a man aged 25 to 45 in good health. This chain joins TRBV20-1 and TRBJ2-7; D not certain. The sample comprised blood. For the CDR3, the DNA is TGCAGTGCTAGGGGCCTACCCCTCAAATCCTACGAGCAGTACTTC. Protein product: CSARGLPLKSYEQYF.